This T cell receptor (beta chain) is from a study of OX40 agonist ivuxolimab in advanced cancers. As for the study in general: A male proportion of under 90% was recorded, with mean age 60 years and range about 20 to 79. Checkpoint inhibitors had been given previously to approximately 40% of patients.

Profiling relied on immunoSEQ multiplex PCR, and the TCRdb table lists in-frame clones only, not all of them. The data show roughly 80,000 clones, roughly 88% seen once. The sample holds one count of this clone. The TCR comes from an adult with an advanced solid tumor such as melanoma, head and neck, liver or kidney cancer. The source material was CD4+ or CD8+ T cells sorted from blood, sampled in a trial of the OX40 agonist ivuxolimab.

CDR3: CASSSLRDTNSPLHF. DNA of the CDR3: TGTGCCAGCAGTTCCCTCCGAGACACCAATTCACCCCTCCACTTT. The chain has TRBV6-5 and TRBJ1-6; D gene unclear. Trimming shortened V by 4 bases and J by 7 bases, and 14 bases separated the two germline ends. The CDR3 is 15 residues long. Per the germline V gene, CDR1 is MNHEY and CDR2 is SVGAGI.